This TCR beta chain was recovered during a study of Graves' ophthalmopathy and Graves' hyperthyroidism. Amplification of the TCR beta CDR3 regions used RNA transcripts (as template). HTBI-primed first-round RT-PCR preceded second-round multiplex PCR. TCRdb ran MiXCR on the multiplex PCR reads and lists one entry per CDR3 protein. The data show over a million distinct CDR3 sequences, 36% seen once. The CDR3 contains 14 residues. Trimming cost V 6 bases and J 5 bases, with 16 bases left between them. Germline V gives CDR1 LNHDA, CDR2 SQIVND (reference sequence). This clonotype was sampled from an adult man with Graves' hyperthyroidism. The chain joins TRBV19 to TRBJ2-5; D might be TRBD1 or TRBD2, each matching 5 bases. Material: peripheral blood or thyroid tissue (not recorded which). The CDR3 loop is CASRGDPGWETQYF. Here the CDR3 DNA reads TGTGCCAGTAGAGGGGACCCGGGTTGGGAGACCCAGTACTTC.